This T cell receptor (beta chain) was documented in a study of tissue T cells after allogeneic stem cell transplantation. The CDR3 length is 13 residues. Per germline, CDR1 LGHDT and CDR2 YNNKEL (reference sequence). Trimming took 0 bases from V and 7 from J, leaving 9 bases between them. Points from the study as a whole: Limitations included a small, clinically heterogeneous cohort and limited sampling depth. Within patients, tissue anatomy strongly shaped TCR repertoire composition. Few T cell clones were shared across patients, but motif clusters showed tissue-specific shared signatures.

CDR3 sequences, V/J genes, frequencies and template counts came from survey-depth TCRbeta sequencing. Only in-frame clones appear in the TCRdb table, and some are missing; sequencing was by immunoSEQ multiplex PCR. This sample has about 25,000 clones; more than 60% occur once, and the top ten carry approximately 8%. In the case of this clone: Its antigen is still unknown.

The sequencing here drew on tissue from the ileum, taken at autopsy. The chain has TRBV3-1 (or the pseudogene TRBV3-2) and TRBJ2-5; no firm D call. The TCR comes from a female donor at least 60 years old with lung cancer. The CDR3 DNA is TGTGCCAGCAGCCAAGATACAGTAAGGACCCAGTACTTC. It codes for CASSQDTVRTQYF.